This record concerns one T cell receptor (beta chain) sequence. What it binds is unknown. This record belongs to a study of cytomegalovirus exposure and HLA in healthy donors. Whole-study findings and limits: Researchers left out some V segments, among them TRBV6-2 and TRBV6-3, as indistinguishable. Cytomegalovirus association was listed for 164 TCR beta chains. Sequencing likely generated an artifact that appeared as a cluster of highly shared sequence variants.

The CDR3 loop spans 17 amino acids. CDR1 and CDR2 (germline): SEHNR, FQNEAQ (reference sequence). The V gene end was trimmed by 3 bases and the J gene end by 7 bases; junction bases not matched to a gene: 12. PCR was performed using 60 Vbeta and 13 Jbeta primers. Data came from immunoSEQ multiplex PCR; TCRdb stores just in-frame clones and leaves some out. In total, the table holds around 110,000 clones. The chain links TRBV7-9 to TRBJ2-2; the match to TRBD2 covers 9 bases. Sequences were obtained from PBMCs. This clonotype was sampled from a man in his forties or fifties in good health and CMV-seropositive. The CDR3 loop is CASSFPGGTSWVGELFF. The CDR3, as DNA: TGTGCCAGCAGCTTCCCGGGGGGGACTAGCTGGGTCGGGGAGCTGTTTTTT. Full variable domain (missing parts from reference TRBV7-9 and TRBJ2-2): DTGVSQNPRHKITKRGQNVTFRCDPISEHNRLYWYRQTLGQGPEFLTYFQNEAQLEKSRLLSDRFSAERPKGSFSTLEIQRTEQGDSAMYLCASSFPGGTSWVGELFFGEGSRLTVL.